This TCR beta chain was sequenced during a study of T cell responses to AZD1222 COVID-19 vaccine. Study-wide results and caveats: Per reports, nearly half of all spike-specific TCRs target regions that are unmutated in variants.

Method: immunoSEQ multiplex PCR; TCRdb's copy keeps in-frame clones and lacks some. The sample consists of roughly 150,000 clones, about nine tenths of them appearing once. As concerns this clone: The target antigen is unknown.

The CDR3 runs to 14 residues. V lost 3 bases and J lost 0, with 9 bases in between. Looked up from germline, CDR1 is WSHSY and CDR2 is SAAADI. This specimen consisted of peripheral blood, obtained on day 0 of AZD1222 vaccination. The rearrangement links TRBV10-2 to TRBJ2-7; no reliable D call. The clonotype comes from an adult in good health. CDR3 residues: CASSEVPSSYEQYF. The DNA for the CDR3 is TGCGCCAGCAGTGAAGTCCCGAGCTCCTACGAGCAGTACTTC.